The entry below gives a single TCR beta chain sequence along with its context. These data originate in a study of blood T cell repertoires in COVID-19. Clones were read by immunoSEQ multiplex PCR, and TCRdb kept only the in-frame ones, dropping some. This sample has roughly 68,000 clones, with more than 60% found just once. The CDR3 is 15 amino acids. Trimming stripped 2 bases from V and 9 bases from J, with 17 bases between. The germline V gene has CDR1 SNHLY and CDR2 FYNNEI. The sequence was obtained from a woman in her forties or fifties with acute or convalescent COVID-19. The rearrangement links TRBV2 to TRBJ2-1; D not resolved. Sequencing used peripheral blood. CDR3 sequence (DNA): TGTGCCAGCAGTGAAATCCACGTCACCTACGGTGAGCAGTTCTTC. This encodes CASSEIHVTYGEQFF.